This TCR beta chain emerged from a study of early T cells in non-severe SARS-CoV-2 infection. On the study more broadly: Sequencing of unsorted whole blood was done on bulk RNA, leaving chains unpaired.

The CDR3 contains 15 residues. Germline V gene sequence: CDR1 SGHAT, CDR2 FQDESV (reference sequence). The J segment lost 9 bases and the V segment lost 5 bases, leaving 7 bases of the junction unmatched. Individually, cDNA molecules had unique molecular identifiers attached to them. TCRdb reprocessed the 5' RACE reads with MiXCR, giving one entry per CDR3 protein. The sample shows around 66,000 distinct CDR3 sequences, around 14% of them seen only once. Ten or more counts support this clonotype. Its antigen is undetermined. Study results and caveats: Using VDJdb, the matching emphasized anti-spike CD8 responses while missing private and CD4 specificities.

What was sequenced was whole blood. The chain employs TRBV11-1 and TRBJ2-1, with 13 positions matching TRBD2. The source is an adult who was a healthcare worker with PCR-confirmed SARS-CoV-2 infection or an uninfected control (not recorded which). For the CDR3, the DNA is TGTGCCAGCAGCCCGGGACTAGCGGGGAGAACTGAGCAGTTCTTC. It codes for CASSPGLAGRTEQFF.